This TCR beta chain was recorded in a study of T cell responses to AZD1222 COVID-19 vaccine. General study points: A mostly white British donor set with more females was recruited, and clonal diversity was possibly underestimated. Variant regions that are unmutated are reportedly the target of nearly half of spike-specific TCRs. Spike was spanned by vaccine-associated CD4 TCRs, with dominance at 160-218 and 743-854.

This clone was seen just once. The antigen is undetermined. Clones were read by immunoSEQ multiplex PCR, and TCRdb kept only the in-frame ones, dropping some. Among more than 120,000 clones listed, 90% to 95% were seen once. The CDR3 contains 15 residues. Trimming stripped 0 bases from V and 4 bases from J, with 13 bases between. Looked up from germline, CDR1 is SGHRS and CDR2 is YFSETQ. The J gene is TRBJ1-1, the V gene TRBV5-1; D possibly corresponds to TRBD1 (6 bases). Sequenced here: peripheral blood, sampled on day 0 of AZD1222 vaccination. The TCR was taken from an adult in good health. In DNA, the CDR3 is TGCGCCAGCAGCTTGGGCACTGACAGGTTCACTGAAGCTTTCTTT. This sequence encodes CASSLGTDRFTEAFF.